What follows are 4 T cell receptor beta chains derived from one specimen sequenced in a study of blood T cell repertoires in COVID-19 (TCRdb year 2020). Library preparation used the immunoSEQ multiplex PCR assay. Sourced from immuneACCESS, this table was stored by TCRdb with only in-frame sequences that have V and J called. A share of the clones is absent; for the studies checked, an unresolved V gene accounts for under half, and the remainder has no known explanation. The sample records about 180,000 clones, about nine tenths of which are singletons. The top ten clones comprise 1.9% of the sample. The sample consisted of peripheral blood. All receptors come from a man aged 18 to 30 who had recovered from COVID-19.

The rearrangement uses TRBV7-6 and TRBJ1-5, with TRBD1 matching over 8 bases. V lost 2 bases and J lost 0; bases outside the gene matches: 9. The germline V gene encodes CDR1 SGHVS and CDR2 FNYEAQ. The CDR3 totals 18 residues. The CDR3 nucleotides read TGTGCCAGCAGCTTATACCCGGGGACAGGTATTAGCAATCAGCCCCAGCATTTT. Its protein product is CASSLYPGTGISNQPQHF.

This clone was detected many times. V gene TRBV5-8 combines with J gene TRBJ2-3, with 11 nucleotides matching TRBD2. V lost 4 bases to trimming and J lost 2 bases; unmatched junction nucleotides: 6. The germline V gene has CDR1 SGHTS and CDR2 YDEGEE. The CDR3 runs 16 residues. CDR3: CASSPSSGRFTDTQYF. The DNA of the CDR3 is TGTGCCAGCAGCCCCTCTAGCGGGAGGTTCACAGATACGCAGTATTTT.

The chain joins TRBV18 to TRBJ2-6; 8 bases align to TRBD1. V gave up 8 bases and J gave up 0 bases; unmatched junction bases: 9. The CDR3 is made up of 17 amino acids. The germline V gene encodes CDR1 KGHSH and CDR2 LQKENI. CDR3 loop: CASLTRTGFSGANVLTF. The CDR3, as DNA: TGTGCCAGCCTAACCAGGACAGGGTTCTCTGGGGCCAACGTCCTGACTTTC.

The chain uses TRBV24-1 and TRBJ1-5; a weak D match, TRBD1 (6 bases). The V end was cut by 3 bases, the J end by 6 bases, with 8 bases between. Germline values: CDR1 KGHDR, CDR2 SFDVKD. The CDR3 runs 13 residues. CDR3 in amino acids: CATSDLRGQPQHF. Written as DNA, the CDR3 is TGTGCCACCAGTGATCTCAGGGGTCAGCCCCAGCATTTT.